This T cell receptor (beta chain) was sequenced for a study of T cells in Graves' hyperthyroidism and ophthalmopathy. Study outcomes and limitations: Most clonotypes expanded in thyroid above 0.001 were likewise present in blood.

This clonotype occurred many times. What it recognizes is unknown. The CDR3 is 18 amino acids. J lost 4 bases, V lost 6 bases, and 17 bases had no gene match. CDR1 and CDR2 from the germline V gene are MDHEN and SYDVKM. Authors of the study amplified TCR beta CDR3 regions from RNA transcripts. TCR CDR3 regions were first amplified by RT-PCR with HTBI primers. TCRdb re-called the multiplex PCR reads through MiXCR, storing one row per CDR3 protein. The sample yields about 690,000 distinct CDR3 sequences, 17% seen once. J is TRBJ2-2 and V is TRBV28; 7 nucleotides match TRBD2. This clonotype was obtained from a man aged 45-60 years with Graves' hyperthyroidism. Input material: blood. The CDR3 DNA sequence: TGTGCCAGCAGAACTTCCTTAGGCGGGAGAGTCAGCACCGGGGAGCTGTTTTTT. It specifies CASRTSLGGRVSTGELFF.